Listed below are T cell receptor beta chains from one sample, sequenced in a study of blood T cells in healthy people across ages. In TCRdb, the 5' RACE reads were re-called with MiXCR into one record per CDR3 protein. The sample contains 600,000 to 850,000 distinct CDR3 sequences, approximately 25% of which appear only once. The same data also contributed to another study, on T cells of mothers and their children.

The specimen sequenced was blood. The source of these receptors is a boy aged 5-17 years in good health. Each CDR3 is given with its conserved first and last residue. A D gene is named only where the DNA matches it firmly. The listing skips clone size in some rows; elsewhere it reads once, few, many or a size class.

V gene: TRBV28; clone size: .; J gene: TRBJ2-7; D gene: TRBD1; CDR3 protein: CASTLLGGGQGSAEQYF; CDR3 DNA: TGTGCCAGCACCCTACTGGGTGGGGGACAGGGATCTGCCGAGCAGTACTTC
V gene: TRBV7-3; clone size: few; J gene: TRBJ2-7; D gene: .; CDR3 protein: CASSLIDGTEQYF; CDR3 DNA: TGTGCCAGTAGCTTAATAGACGGGACCGAGCAGTACTTC
V gene: TRBV29-1; clone size: few; J gene: TRBJ2-1; D gene: .; CDR3 protein: CSGLGNPHGQFF; CDR3 DNA: TGCAGCGGATTGGGAAACCCTCATGGGCAGTTCTTC
V gene: TRBV24-1; clone size: .; J gene: TRBJ1-5; D gene: .; CDR3 protein: CATSETDSESQPQHF; CDR3 DNA: TGTGCCACCAGTGAAACCGACAGTGAAAGTCAGCCCCAGCATTTT
V gene: TRBV28; clone size: few; J gene: TRBJ2-1; D gene: TRBD2; CDR3 protein: CASSLTTSDYNEQFF; CDR3 DNA: TGTGCCAGCAGCTTAACAACTAGCGACTACAATGAGCAGTTCTTC
V gene: TRBV15; clone size: .; J gene: TRBJ2-5; D gene: TRBD1; CDR3 protein: CATSRQQGLQETQYF; CDR3 DNA: TGTGCCACCAGCAGACAACAGGGGCTCCAAGAGACCCAGTACTTC
V gene: TRBV5-5; clone size: few; J gene: TRBJ2-7; D gene: TRBD1; CDR3 protein: CASSSRTGGFEQYF; CDR3 DNA: TGTGCCAGCAGCTCCCGGACAGGGGGCTTCGAGCAGTACTTC
V gene: TRBV7-2; clone size: .; J gene: TRBJ2-5; D gene: .; CDR3 protein: CASSLEYWRQETQYF; CDR3 DNA: TGTGCCAGCAGCTTGGAGTACTGGAGGCAAGAGACCCAGTACTTC
V gene: TRBV3-1; clone size: few; J gene: TRBJ2-3; D gene: .; CDR3 protein: CASSHGPDTQYF; CDR3 DNA: TGTGCCAGCAGCCATGGACCAGATACGCAGTATTTT
V gene: TRBV5-1; clone size: few; J gene: TRBJ2-1; D gene: .; CDR3 protein: CASSLAAGVDNEQFF; CDR3 DNA: TGCGCCAGCAGCTTGGCCGCAGGGGTTGACAATGAGCAGTTCTTC
V gene: TRBV9; clone size: few; J gene: TRBJ2-3; D gene: .; CDR3 protein: CASSPTPRTDTQYF; CDR3 DNA: TGTGCCAGCAGCCCTACCCCCCGCACAGATACGCAGTATTTT
V gene: TRBV10-3; clone size: .; J gene: TRBJ2-3; D gene: TRBD2; CDR3 protein: CAISLLAGEGDTQYF; CDR3 DNA: TGTGCCATCAGTCTCTTAGCGGGAGAAGGAGATACGCAGTATTTT
V gene: TRBV14; clone size: .; J gene: TRBJ2-7; D gene: TRBD2; CDR3 protein: CASSQLLAGGYEQYF; CDR3 DNA: TGTGCCAGCAGCCAATTGCTAGCGGGAGGCTACGAGCAGTACTTC
V gene: TRBV28; clone size: .; J gene: TRBJ2-1; D gene: .; CDR3 protein: CASSFAGHEQFF; CDR3 DNA: TGTGCCAGCAGTTTTGCCGGGCACGAGCAGTTCTTC
V gene: TRBV7-9; clone size: few; J gene: TRBJ2-5; D gene: TRBD1; CDR3 protein: CASSLGDRERETQYF; CDR3 DNA: TGTGCCAGCAGCTTAGGCGACAGGGAAAGGGAGACCCAGTACTTC
V gene: TRBV5-6; clone size: .; J gene: TRBJ1-2; D gene: .; CDR3 protein: CASSLDTDYGYTF; CDR3 DNA: TGTGCCAGCAGCTTGGATACGGACTATGGCTACACCTTC
V gene: TRBV5-1; clone size: .; J gene: TRBJ2-1; D gene: .; CDR3 protein: CASSLFGASYNEQFF; CDR3 DNA: TGCGCCAGCAGCTTGTTCGGGGCCTCCTACAATGAGCAGTTCTTC
V gene: TRBV5-5; clone size: few; J gene: TRBJ1-1; D gene: .; CDR3 protein: CASSFTPDLNTEAFF; CDR3 DNA: TGTGCCAGCAGCTTCACACCGGACTTGAACACTGAAGCTTTCTTT
V gene: TRBV4-2; clone size: .; J gene: TRBJ2-1; D gene: TRBD2; CDR3 protein: CASSPLGGSGRAYNEQFF; CDR3 DNA: TGTGCCAGCAGCCCCCTAGGGGGTAGCGGGAGGGCCTACAATGAGCAGTTCTTC
V gene: TRBV7-2; clone size: .; J gene: TRBJ2-7; D gene: .; CDR3 protein: CASSPVTYEQYF; CDR3 DNA: TGTGCCAGCAGCCCCGTAACCTACGAGCAGTACTTC
V gene: TRBV12-3/TRBV12-4; clone size: .; J gene: TRBJ2-1; D gene: TRBD2; CDR3 protein: CASSLRTGGAMDNEQFF; CDR3 DNA: TGTGCCAGCAGTTTAAGAACGGGGGGGGCAATGGACAATGAGCAGTTCTTC
V gene: TRBV11-2; clone size: .; J gene: TRBJ1-1; D gene: .; CDR3 protein: CASSVESGAEAFF; CDR3 DNA: TGTGCCAGCAGCGTAGAGTCTGGCGCTGAAGCTTTCTTT
V gene: TRBV6-5; clone size: few; J gene: TRBJ2-1; D gene: TRBD1; CDR3 protein: CASTWDRSSYNEQFF; CDR3 DNA: TGTGCCAGCACCTGGGACAGGAGCTCCTACAATGAGCAGTTCTTC
V gene: TRBV12-3/TRBV12-4; clone size: few; J gene: TRBJ2-7; D gene: .; CDR3 protein: CASSSTGTEGEQYF; CDR3 DNA: TGTGCCAGCAGTTCTACCGGGACCGAGGGCGAGCAGTACTTC
V gene: TRBV29-1; clone size: .; J gene: TRBJ2-3; D gene: TRBD2; CDR3 protein: CSVLAGEETDTQYF; CDR3 DNA: TGCAGCGTTCTAGCGGGAGAGGAGACAGATACGCAGTATTTT
V gene: TRBV20-1; clone size: .; J gene: TRBJ2-5; D gene: .; CDR3 protein: CSASRVASSQETQYF; CDR3 DNA: TGCAGTGCTAGCCGGGTAGCCTCCTCTCAAGAGACCCAGTACTTC
V gene: TRBV7-9; clone size: few; J gene: TRBJ1-4; D gene: .; CDR3 protein: CASSSPGEKLFF; CDR3 DNA: TGTGCCAGCAGCTCTCCGGGTGAAAAACTGTTTTTT
V gene: TRBV6-6; clone size: .; J gene: TRBJ1-5; D gene: TRBD1; CDR3 protein: CASSATGVGNQPQHF; CDR3 DNA: TGTGCCAGCAGTGCCACAGGGGTGGGCAATCAGCCCCAGCATTTT
V gene: TRBV20-1; clone size: .; J gene: TRBJ2-3; D gene: .; CDR3 protein: CSARDWQTPDTQYF; CDR3 DNA: TGCAGTGCTAGAGATTGGCAGACTCCAGATACGCAGTATTTT
V gene: TRBV4-1; clone size: .; J gene: TRBJ2-6; D gene: .; CDR3 protein: CASSQDREVDVLTF; CDR3 DNA: TGCGCCAGCAGCCAAGATCGCGAGGTCGACGTCCTGACTTTC
V gene: TRBV29-1; clone size: few; J gene: TRBJ2-1; D gene: .; CDR3 protein: CSAYGESDEQFF; CDR3 DNA: TGCAGCGCCTACGGGGAATCAGATGAGCAGTTCTTC
V gene: TRBV3-1; clone size: once; J gene: TRBJ1-1; D gene: .; CDR3 protein: CASSRTGRVTEAFF; CDR3 DNA: TGTGCCAGCAGCCGGACCGGGAGAGTCACTGAGGCTTTCTTT
V gene: TRBV5-1; clone size: .; J gene: TRBJ2-7; D gene: .; CDR3 protein: CASSDNPTYEQYF; CDR3 DNA: TGCGCCAGCAGCGACAACCCAACCTACGAGCAGTACTTC
V gene: TRBV7-9; clone size: few; J gene: TRBJ2-7; D gene: .; CDR3 protein: CASSPPSQDYEQYF; CDR3 DNA: TGTGCCAGCAGCCCCCCTAGTCAGGACTACGAGCAGTACTTC
V gene: TRBV29-1; clone size: .; J gene: TRBJ2-7; D gene: .; CDR3 protein: CSVERAGSYEQYF; CDR3 DNA: TGCAGCGTTGAAAGGGCCGGCTCCTACGAGCAGTACTTC
V gene: TRBV7-9; clone size: .; J gene: TRBJ2-7; D gene: .; CDR3 protein: CASSLEGEFYEQYF; CDR3 DNA: TGTGCCAGCAGCTTAGAGGGGGAATTCTACGAGCAGTACTTC
V gene: TRBV19; clone size: .; J gene: TRBJ2-1; D gene: TRBD2; CDR3 protein: CASSIFSGRGNEQFF; CDR3 DNA: TGTGCCAGTAGTATATTTAGCGGGAGGGGAAATGAGCAGTTCTTC
V gene: TRBV20-1; clone size: .; J gene: TRBJ2-1; D gene: TRBD1; CDR3 protein: CSARDLDRVLDEQFF; CDR3 DNA: TGCAGTGCTAGAGATTTGGACAGGGTACTGGATGAGCAGTTCTTC
V gene: TRBV7-9; clone size: .; J gene: TRBJ2-5; D gene: TRBD1; CDR3 protein: CASSRDRGVQETQYF; CDR3 DNA: TGTGCCAGCAGCCGGGACAGAGGGGTTCAAGAGACCCAGTACTTC
V gene: TRBV7-6; clone size: once; J gene: TRBJ1-2; D gene: .; CDR3 protein: CASSPGFRFDYGYTF; CDR3 DNA: TGTGCCAGCAGCCCAGGGTTCCGGTTCGACTATGGCTACACCTTC
V gene: TRBV7-3; clone size: few; J gene: TRBJ2-2; D gene: TRBD1; CDR3 protein: CASSQTGTGSTGELFF; CDR3 DNA: TGTGCCAGCAGCCAAACCGGGACAGGGAGCACCGGGGAGCTGTTTTTT
V gene: TRBV5-6; clone size: few; J gene: TRBJ2-1; D gene: TRBD2; CDR3 protein: CASSLLAGRSTVYNEQFF; CDR3 DNA: TGTGCCAGCAGCTTGTTAGCGGGGCGATCGACCGTCTACAATGAGCAGTTCTTC
V gene: TRBV5-1; clone size: .; J gene: TRBJ2-7; D gene: TRBD2; CDR3 protein: CASSSRTSGSGTFYSYEQYF; CDR3 DNA: TGCGCCAGCAGCTCCCGGACTAGCGGGAGCGGCACCTTCTACTCCTACGAGCAGTACTTC
V gene: TRBV7-2; clone size: .; J gene: TRBJ2-7; D gene: TRBD2; CDR3 protein: CASTWGGEQYF; CDR3 DNA: TGTGCCAGCACGTGGGGGGGGGAGCAGTACTTC
V gene: TRBV9; clone size: .; J gene: TRBJ1-5; D gene: TRBD1; CDR3 protein: CASSVGSGGGQPQHF; CDR3 DNA: TGTGCCAGCAGCGTAGGGTCAGGGGGGGGTCAGCCCCAGCATTTT